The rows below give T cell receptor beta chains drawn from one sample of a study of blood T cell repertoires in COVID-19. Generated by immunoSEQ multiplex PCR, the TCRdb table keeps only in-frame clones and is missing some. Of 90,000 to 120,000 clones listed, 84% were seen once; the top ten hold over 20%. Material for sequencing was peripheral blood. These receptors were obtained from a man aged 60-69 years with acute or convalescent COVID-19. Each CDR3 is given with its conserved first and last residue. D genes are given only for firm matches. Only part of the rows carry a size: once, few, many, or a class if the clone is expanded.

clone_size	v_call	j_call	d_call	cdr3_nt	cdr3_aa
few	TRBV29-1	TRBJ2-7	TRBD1	TGCAGCGTCGGGACAGGGGCCTACGAGCAGTACTTC	CSVGTGAYEQYF
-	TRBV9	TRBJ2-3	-	TGTGCCAGCAGCGGCCGTGGCTTTGGAGATACGCAGTATTTT	CASSGRGFGDTQYF
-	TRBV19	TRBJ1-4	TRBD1	TGTGCCAGTAGTATTGGTTTACAGGGGAATGAAAAACTGTTTTTT	CASSIGLQGNEKLFF
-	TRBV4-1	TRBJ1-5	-	TGCGCCAGCAGCCAAGACGGAGATCAGCCCCAGCATTTT	CASSQDGDQPQHF
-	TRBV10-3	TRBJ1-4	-	TGTGCCATCAGTACCGGACAGGAAAAACTGTTTTTT	CAISTGQEKLFF
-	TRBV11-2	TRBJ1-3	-	TGTGCCAGCAGAGGGGGCTCTGGAAACACCATATATTTT	CASRGGSGNTIYF
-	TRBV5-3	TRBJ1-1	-	TGTGCCAGCCCAACAGTTGATGCTTTCTTT	CASPTVDAFF
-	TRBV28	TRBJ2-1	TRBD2	TGTGCCAGCAGCCTTACTAGCGGGACTATCTATGAGCAGTTCTTC	CASSLTSGTIYEQFF
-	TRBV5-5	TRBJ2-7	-	TGTGCCAGCAGCATCGACCCTTCTAGAAACGGGCAGTACTTC	CASSIDPSRNGQYF
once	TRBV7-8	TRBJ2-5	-	TGTGCCAGCAGCCCCGCCAGACAAGAGACCCAGTACTTC	CASSPARQETQYF
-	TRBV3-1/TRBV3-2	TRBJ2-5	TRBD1	TGTGCCAGCAGCCAAGGGGGACAGGGAGAAGAGACCCAGTACTTC	CASSQGGQGEETQYF
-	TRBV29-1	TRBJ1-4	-	TGCAGCGTTTCGGGTCCCTTTGGCGAAAAACTGTTTTTT	CSVSGPFGEKLFF
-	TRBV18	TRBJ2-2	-	TGTGCCAGCTCCCCGGGGATGAACACCGGGGAGCTGTTTTTT	CASSPGMNTGELFF
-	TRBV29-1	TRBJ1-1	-	TGCAGCGTTGAAGTCAGGTCGTTTAGGGAGGAAGCTTTCTTT	CSVEVRSFREEAFF
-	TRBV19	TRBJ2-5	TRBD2	TGTGCCAGTACCGCGACTAGCGGGAGAGAGACCCAGTACTTC	CASTATSGRETQYF
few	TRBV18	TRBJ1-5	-	TGTGCCAGCTCACCATGGGTCCAAGCGGGGAGCAATCAGCCCCAGCATTTT	CASSPWVQAGSNQPQHF
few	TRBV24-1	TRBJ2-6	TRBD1	TGTGCCACCAGTGACGGGACAGGGACGCCTGGGGCCAACGTCCTGACTTTC	CATSDGTGTPGANVLTF
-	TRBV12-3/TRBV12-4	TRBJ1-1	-	TGTGCCAGCAGTTTAAACTCGAACACTGAAGCTTTCTTT	CASSLNSNTEAFF
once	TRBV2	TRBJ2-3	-	TGTGCCAGCAGAGATCTAACCACAGATACGCAGTATTTT	CASRDLTTDTQYF
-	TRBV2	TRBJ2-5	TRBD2	TGTGCCAGCAGTGAAGTAGCGGGAAAAGGGAAGACCCAGTACTTC	CASSEVAGKGKTQYF
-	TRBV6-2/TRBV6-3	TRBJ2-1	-	TGTGCCAGCAGTTTAGGGGAACACAATGAGCAGTTCTTC	CASSLGEHNEQFF
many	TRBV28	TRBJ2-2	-	TGTGCCAGCAGTTTAAATCACCCTTGGTCCGGGGTCCACACCGGGGAGCTGTTTTTT	CASSLNHPWSGVHTGELFF
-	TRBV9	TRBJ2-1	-	TGTGCCAGCAGCCCTATGGAGGGAGCTTACAATGAGCAGTTCTTC	CASSPMEGAYNEQFF